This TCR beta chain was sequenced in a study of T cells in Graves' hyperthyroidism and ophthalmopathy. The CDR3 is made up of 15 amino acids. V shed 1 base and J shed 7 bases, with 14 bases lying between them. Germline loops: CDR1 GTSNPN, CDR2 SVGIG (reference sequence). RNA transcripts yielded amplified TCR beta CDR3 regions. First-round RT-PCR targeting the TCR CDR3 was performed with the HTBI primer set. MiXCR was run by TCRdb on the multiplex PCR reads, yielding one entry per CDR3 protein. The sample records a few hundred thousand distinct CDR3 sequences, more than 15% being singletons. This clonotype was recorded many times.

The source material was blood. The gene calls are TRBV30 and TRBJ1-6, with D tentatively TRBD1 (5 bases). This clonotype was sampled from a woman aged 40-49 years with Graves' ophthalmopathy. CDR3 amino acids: CAWSAPDSRNSPLHF. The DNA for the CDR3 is TGTGCCTGGAGTGCCCCCGACAGCAGGAATTCACCCCTCCACTTT.